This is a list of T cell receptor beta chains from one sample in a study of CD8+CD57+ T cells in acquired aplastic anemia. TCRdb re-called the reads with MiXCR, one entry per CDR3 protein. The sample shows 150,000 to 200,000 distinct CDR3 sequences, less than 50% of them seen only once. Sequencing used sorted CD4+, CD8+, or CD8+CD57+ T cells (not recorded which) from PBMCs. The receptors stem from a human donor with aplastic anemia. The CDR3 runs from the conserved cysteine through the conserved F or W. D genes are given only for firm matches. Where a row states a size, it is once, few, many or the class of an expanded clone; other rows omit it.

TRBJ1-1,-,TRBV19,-,CATEGGYPPMNTEAFF,TGTGCCACCGAGGGGGGGTACCCTCCCATGAACACTGAAGCTTTCTTT
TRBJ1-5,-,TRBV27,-,CASSEQGDQPQHF,TGTGCCAGCAGTGAACAGGGAGATCAGCCCCAGCATTTT
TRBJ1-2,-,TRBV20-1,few,CSARRTSGNYGYTF,TGCAGTGCTAGGAGGACATCAGGGAACTATGGCTACACCTTC
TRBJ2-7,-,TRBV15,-,CATSQDEGWEQYF,TGTGCCACCAGCCAGGACGAGGGTTGGGAGCAGTACTTC
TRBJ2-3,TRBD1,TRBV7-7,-,CASSLGSGGYTDTQYF,TGTGCCAGCAGCTTAGGGTCAGGGGGATACACAGATACGCAGTATTTT
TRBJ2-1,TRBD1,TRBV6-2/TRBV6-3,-,CASSFRWGQGLNEQFF,TGTGCCAGCAGTTTCCGTTGGGGACAGGGACTCAATGAGCAGTTCTTC
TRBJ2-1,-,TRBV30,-,CAWSVIGGMNEQFF,TGTGCCTGGAGTGTAATTGGGGGTATGAATGAGCAGTTCTTC
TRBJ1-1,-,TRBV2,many,CASSSGSGNTEAFF,TGTGCCAGCAGTTCGGGGTCCGGGAACACTGAAGCTTTCTTT
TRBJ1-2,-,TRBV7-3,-,CASSLTGFRVAIFLCANYGYTF,TGTGCCAGCAGCTTAACGGGTTTTAGAGTGGCTATATTCTTATGTGCTAACTATGGCTACACCTTC
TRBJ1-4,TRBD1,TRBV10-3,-,CAIKETGGQGSNEKLFF,TGTGCCATCAAGGAGACGGGGGGACAGGGCTCTAATGAAAAACTGTTTTTT
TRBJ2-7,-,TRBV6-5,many,CASSHRETPYEQYF,TGTGCCAGCAGTCACAGGGAGACTCCCTACGAGCAGTACTTC
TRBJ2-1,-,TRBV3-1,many,CASSQVNSDYNEQFF,TGTGCCAGCAGCCAAGTGAATAGCGATTACAATGAGCAGTTCTTC
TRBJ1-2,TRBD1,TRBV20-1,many,CSATGTVTNYGYTF,TGCAGTGCCACCGGGACAGTAACTAACTATGGCTACACCTTC
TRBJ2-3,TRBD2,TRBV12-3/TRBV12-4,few,CASSPPSGLAGRTSTDTQYF,TGTGCCAGCAGTCCACCATCGGGACTAGCGGGCAGAACTAGCACAGATACGCAGTATTTT
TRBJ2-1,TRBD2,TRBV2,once,CASPGGELDYNEQFF,TGTGCCAGCCCGGGGGGGGAATTAGACTACAATGAGCAGTTCTTC
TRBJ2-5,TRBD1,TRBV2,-,CASSVAGTGEGTQYF,TGTGCCAGCAGTGTTGCCGGGACAGGGGAAGGGACCCAGTACTTC
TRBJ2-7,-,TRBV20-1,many,CSARDTGLAFHHEQYF,TGCAGTGCTAGAGATACGGGCCTAGCGTTCCACCACGAGCAGTACTTC
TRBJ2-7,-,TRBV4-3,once,CASSQDLGTYEQYF,TGCGCCAGCAGCCAAGATCTTGGCACCTACGAGCAGTACTTC
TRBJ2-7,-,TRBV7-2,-,CASSSETGEQYF,TGTGCCAGCAGCTCCGAGACGGGGGAGCAGTACTTC
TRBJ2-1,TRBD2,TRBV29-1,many,CSVGTSGDSSYNEQFF,TGCAGCGTTGGGACTAGCGGAGATTCTTCCTACAATGAGCAGTTCTTC
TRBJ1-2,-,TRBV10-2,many,CASSGGPSYGYTF,TGCGCCAGCAGTGGGGGACCGAGCTATGGCTACACCTTC
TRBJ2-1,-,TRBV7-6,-,CASSLANNEQFF,TGTGCCAGCAGCTTAGCGAACAATGAGCAGTTCTTC
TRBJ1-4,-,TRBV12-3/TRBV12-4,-,CASSWTGEWEKLFF,TGTGCCAGCAGTTGGACGGGGGAATGGGAAAAACTGTTTTTT
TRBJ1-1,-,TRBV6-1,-,CASRSDGMNTEAFF,TGTGCCAGCAGGTCGGACGGAATGAACACTGAAGCTTTCTTT
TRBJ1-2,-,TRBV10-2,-,CASSSLDTIYGYTF,TGCGCCAGCAGTTCCCTCGACACCATCTATGGCTACACCTTC
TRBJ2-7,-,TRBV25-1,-,CASSEYSEAGSYEQYF,TGTGCCAGCAGTGAATATTCCGAAGCGGGTAGCTACGAGCAGTACTTC
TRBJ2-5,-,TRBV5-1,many,CASSLGWGVRETQYF,TGCGCCAGCAGCTTGGGGTGGGGAGTTCGGGAGACCCAGTACTTC
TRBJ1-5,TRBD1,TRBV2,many,CASSGIQGASNQPQHF,TGTGCCAGCAGTGGTATACAGGGGGCAAGCAATCAGCCCCAGCATTTT
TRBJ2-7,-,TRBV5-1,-,CASSLVGPSDEQYF,TGCGCCAGCAGCTTGGTGGGACCTAGCGACGAGCAGTACTTC
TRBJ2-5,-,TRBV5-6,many,CASSFTPDRETQYF,TGTGCCAGCAGCTTTACTCCAGACCGAGAGACCCAGTACTTC
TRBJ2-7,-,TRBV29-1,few,CSVGKVSYEQYF,TGCAGCGTTGGTAAGGTCTCCTACGAGCAGTACTTC
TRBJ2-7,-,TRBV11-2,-,CASSANYAQYF,TGTGCCAGCAGCGCCAACTACGCGCAGTACTTC
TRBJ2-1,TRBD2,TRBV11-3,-,CASSASGGADNEQFF,TGTGCCAGCAGCGCTAGCGGGGGGGCCGACAATGAGCAGTTCTTC
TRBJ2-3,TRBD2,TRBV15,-,CATSRVGLGYTDTQYF,TGTGCCACCAGCAGAGTAGGACTAGGGTACACAGATACGCAGTATTTT
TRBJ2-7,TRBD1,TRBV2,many,CASSAGTGHRQYF,TGTGCCAGCAGTGCCGGGACAGGGCATAGGCAGTACTTC
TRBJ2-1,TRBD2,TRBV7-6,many,CASSMGTSGKNEQFF,TGTGCCAGCAGCATGGGGACTAGCGGGAAGAATGAGCAGTTCTTC